The clone carrying this T cell receptor (beta chain) has a count of ten or more. Its antigen is not identified. Clinical symptoms, serum thyroxine, TRAb, thyroid ultrasound and orbital computed tomography formed the basis of diagnosis. RNA transcripts were the source from which TCR beta CDR3 regions were amplified. HTBI-primed first-round RT-PCR preceded second-round multiplex PCR. A single record per CDR3 protein comes from TCRdb applying MiXCR to the multiplex PCR reads. Counted here are more than 1,000,000 distinct CDR3 sequences, about 36% occurring once; the ten biggest clones make up 11%. This sample was taken from a study of Graves' ophthalmopathy and Graves' hyperthyroidism. Study-level points and caveats: In blood appeared most of the expanded thyroid clonotypes whose frequency exceeded 0.001. With just under 71% sensitivity and roughly 72% specificity, the model predicted ophthalmopathy progression.

The CDR3 contains 14 residues. Germline assignment: CDR1 SGHRS and CDR2 YFSETQ. Unmatched junction bases numbered 3, after V lost 4 bases and J lost 1 base. V gene TRBV5-1 combines with J gene TRBJ2-5; 8 bases are a match to TRBD2. This TCR came from an adult man with Graves' hyperthyroidism. What was sequenced was peripheral blood or thyroid tissue (not recorded which). The CDR3 is CASSTGTSQETQYF. In DNA, the CDR3 is TGCGCCAGCAGCACCGGGACTAGCCAAGAGACCCAGTACTTC.